The 23 T cell receptor beta chains in this list originate from one sample, sequenced in a study of blood T cell repertoires in COVID-19. Assay used: immunoSEQ multiplex PCR; TCRdb lists only in-frame clones, some missing. The profile shows about 150,000 clones, around 89% of them singletons. Material for sequencing was peripheral blood. These receptors were obtained from a woman aged 40 to 55 with acute or convalescent COVID-19.

This rearrangement joins TRBV12-3 or TRBV12-4 to TRBJ2-1; 7 nucleotides agree with TRBD2. V lost 1 base and J lost 6; bases outside the gene matches: 0. CDR3 size: 13 residues. CDR3 coding DNA: TGTGCCAGCAGTTTAGGGGGGGGCAATGAGCAGTTCTTC. Translation: CASSLGGGNEQFF.

The V gene is TRBV7-2, the J gene TRBJ2-7; no definite D call. Looked up from germline, CDR1 is SGHTA and CDR2 is FQGNSA. The CDR3 covers 13 residues. V lost 0 bases, J lost 3 bases, and 6 bases lay in between. The chain's CDR3 is CASSLAGVYEQYF. In DNA, the CDR3 is TGTGCCAGCAGCTTAGCAGGAGTCTACGAGCAGTACTTC.

This sequence joins TRBV9 and TRBJ2-3, with 11 bases that match TRBD2. Per germline, CDR1 SGDLS and CDR2 YYNGEE. V shed 0 bases and J 5 bases; nucleotides not matched to a gene: 5. The CDR3 consists of 16 residues. CDR3 DNA sequence: TGTGCCAGCAGCGTAGATCTAGCGGGAGGTGTAGATACGCAGTATTTT. Translated: CASSVDLAGGVDTQYF.

The rearrangement joins TRBV28 to TRBJ2-7; TRBD1 matches at 8 bases. The J segment lost 4 bases and the V segment lost 3 bases, leaving 11 bases of the junction unmatched. Germline loops: CDR1 MDHEN, CDR2 SYDVKM. The CDR3 runs to 16 residues. Here the CDR3 DNA reads TGTGCCAGCAGTTTGGGGGGCAGGGGGCGTGGGTACGAGCAGTACTTC. This translates into CASSLGGRGRGYEQYF.

The chain recombines TRBV5-1 with TRBJ2-5, with a possible D match to TRBD1 (6 bases). Germline V gene sequence: CDR1 SGHRS, CDR2 YFSETQ. Deletions cut 1 base from V and 0 bases from J, with 7 bases between. The CDR3 spans 14 residues. DNA of the CDR3: TGCGCCAGCAGCTTGAGGGGGTACCAAGAGACCCAGTACTTC. It translates to CASSLRGYQETQYF.

As DNA, the CDR3 is TGCGCCAGCAGCTCGATGGGGACAGGGCAAGAGACCCAGTACTTC. Translated: CASSSMGTGQETQYF. The chain joins TRBV5-1 to TRBJ2-5; 9 bases map to TRBD1. The germline V gene has CDR1 SGHRS and CDR2 YFSETQ. Trimming at V came to 3 bases and at J to 2 bases, leaving 5 bases not matched to a gene. The CDR3 is made up of 15 amino acids.

The V call is TRBV6-5, the J call TRBJ1-4; tentatively, D is TRBD1 (6 bases). The germline gives CDR1 MNHEY, CDR2 SVGAGI. CDR3 size: 15 residues. Trimming removed 2 bases from V and 3 bases from J, with 10 bases in between. The CDR3 nucleotides read TGTGCCAGCAGTTACACCGGGACATCTAATGAAAAACTGTTTTTT. Residues: CASSYTGTSNEKLFF.

This chain uses TRBV15 with TRBJ2-5, with TRBD1 matching 7 bases. CDR1 is LNHNV and CDR2 is YYDKDF in the germline V gene (reference sequence). Trimming at V came to 7 bases and at J to 4 bases, leaving 6 bases not matched to a gene. The CDR3 length is 13 residues. The CDR3 nucleotides read TGTGCCACCAAATGGGACAGCCTAGAGACCCAGTACTTC. This encodes CATKWDSLETQYF.

This chain connects TRBV7-2 to TRBJ2-3; weak D call: TRBD1 (6 bases). Trimming stripped 5 bases from V and 6 bases from J, with 15 bases between. This CDR3 is built from 14 residues. Germline assignment: CDR1 SGHTA and CDR2 FQGNSA. CDR3 bases: TGTGCCAGCAGCGTACAGGGACGAGGGGATACGCAGTATTTT. Its translation is CASSVQGRGDTQYF.

The chain uses TRBV28 and TRBJ2-3; 9 bases are shared with TRBD1. This CDR3 comprises 15 residues. V lost 1 base and J lost 3; bases outside the gene matches: 2. Germline loops: CDR1 MDHEN, CDR2 SYDVKM. The CDR3 DNA reads TGTGCCAGCAGTTTATCGGGACAGGGAACAGATACGCAGTATTTT. This gives the protein CASSLSGQGTDTQYF.

The CDR3 DNA is TGTGCCAGCAGCCGCCGGGTCGGGTCGGAAGATACGCAGTATTTT. Protein sequence: CASSRRVGSEDTQYF. V is TRBV2 and J is TRBJ2-3; no clear D. Per the germline V gene, CDR1 is SNHLY and CDR2 is FYNNEI. V lost 6 bases to trimming and J lost 5 bases, with 18 bases between them. The CDR3 has 15 amino acids.

The gene calls are TRBV6-4 and TRBJ1-1; D not certain. The V end was cut by 3 bases, the J end by 6 bases, with 14 bases between. The CDR3 loop spans 14 amino acids. Germline CDR1 and CDR2: MRHNA and SNTAGT. CDR3 sequence (DNA): TGTGCCAGCAGTGAATCGGTTATTAGCCCTGAAGCTTTCTTT. Its protein is CASSESVISPEAFF.

The CDR3 here is CASSQVRNQPQHF. CDR3 bases: TGTGCCAGCAGCCAAGTACGGAATCAGCCCCAGCATTTT. This chain uses TRBV3-1 (or the pseudogene TRBV3-2) with TRBJ1-5; unclear D gene. V lost 1 base, J lost 4 bases, and 5 bases lay in between. The V gene's germline CDR1 is LGHDT and CDR2 YNNKEL (reference sequence). The CDR3 extends over 13 amino acids.

The chain combines TRBV18 with TRBJ2-5; tentative D call: TRBD2 (5 bases). The CDR3 sequence is 15 residues long. CDR1 KGHSH and CDR2 LQKENI come from the germline V gene. V was pared by 3 bases and J by 4 bases, with 15 bases between. This chain's CDR3 is CASSPGIGKVETQYF. The CDR3 DNA sequence: TGTGCCAGCTCACCTGGGATCGGGAAAGTAGAGACCCAGTACTTC.

This sequence joins TRBV7-9 and TRBJ2-1; tentative D call: TRBD1 (6 bases). The CDR3 covers 15 residues. The germline V gene encodes CDR1 SEHNR and CDR2 FQNEAQ (reference sequence). V gave up 5 bases and J gave up 7 bases, with 18 bases separating them. CDR3 in amino acids: CASSNLQGLRNEQFF. The DNA of the CDR3 is TGTGCCAGCAGCAACTTACAGGGTTTAAGGAATGAGCAGTTCTTC. Together with reference TRBV7-9 and TRBJ2-1, the CDR3 gives the full variable domain: DTGVSQNPRHKITKRGQNVTFRCDPISEHNRLYWYRQTLGQGPEFLTYFQNEAQLEKSRLLSDRFSAERPKGSFSTLEIQRTEQGDSAMYLCASSNLQGLRNEQFFGPGTRLTVL.

This sequence joins TRBV5-1 and TRBJ2-4; TRBD1 matches at 9 bases. Germline loops: CDR1 SGHRS, CDR2 YFSETQ. After removal of 4 bases from V and 8 bases from J, the junction contained 13 bases not matched to a gene. The CDR3 is 16 residues long. The CDR3 DNA reads as TGCGCCAGCAGCGGAGGGACAGGGCAGCAAGTGGACATTCAGTACTTC. It yields the protein CASSGGTGQQVDIQYF. The variable domain in full, completed from reference TRBV5-1 and TRBJ2-4, reads KAGVTQTPRYLIKTRGQQVTLSCSPISGHRSVSWYQQTPGQGLQFLFEYFSETQRNKGNFPGRFSGRQFSNSRSEMNVSTLELGDSALYLCASSGGTGQQVDIQYFGAGTRLSVL.

This clone was seen once. This rearrangement joins TRBV11-2 to TRBJ1-1; a possible D gene is TRBD1 (5 bases). The CDR3 is 16 amino acids. Trimming took off 1 base at V and 0 bases at J, with 12 bases between the two ends. CDR1 SGHAT and CDR2 FQNNGV come from the germline V gene. This CDR3 is CASSLVTGKMNTEAFF. Here the CDR3 DNA reads TGTGCCAGCAGCTTAGTAACAGGAAAGATGAACACTGAAGCTTTCTTT.

This chain links TRBV30 with TRBJ2-3; a weak D match, TRBD2 (6 bases). The germline gives CDR1 GTSNPN, CDR2 SVGIG (reference sequence). The CDR3 consists of 14 residues. The V end lost 3 bases, the J end lost 4 bases, and 14 bases lay between the germline ends. For the CDR3, the DNA is TGTGCCTGGAGGGGGAAGCCGGGAGCAGATACGCAGTATTTT. It translates to CAWRGKPGADTQYF.

The gene calls are TRBV5-1 and TRBJ1-2; 7 bases fit TRBD1. V trimming: 0 bases; J trimming: 8 bases; junction bases outside the gene matches: 7. This CDR3 contains 14 residues. CDR1 SGHRS and CDR2 YFSETQ come from the germline V gene. This chain's CDR3 is CASSLDARGLGYTF. The CDR3 DNA reads as TGCGCCAGCAGCTTGGATGCCAGGGGGTTGGGCTACACCTTC.

The V gene is TRBV27, the J gene TRBJ2-7; possibly TRBD2 for D (6 bases). Germline V CDR1 and CDR2: MNHEY, SMNVEV (reference sequence). Trimming stripped 5 bases from V and 2 bases from J, with 19 bases between. The length of the CDR3 is 16 residues. In DNA, the CDR3 is TGTGCCAGCAGTCCGACAAGGGAGGACGGCACCTACGAGCAGTACTTC. Translation: CASSPTREDGTYEQYF.

V and J are TRBV27 and TRBJ1-1; D gene uncertain. Germline-derived CDR1 and CDR2 are MNHEY and SMNVEV (reference sequence). This CDR3 comprises 13 residues. V dropped 6 bases and J dropped 4 bases, with 12 bases sitting between them. CDR3 in amino acids: CASRLGAATEAFF. CDR3 in DNA: TGTGCCAGCAGATTGGGTGCGGCCACTGAAGCTTTCTTT.

This rearrangement joins TRBV29-1 to TRBJ2-1; weak D call: TRBD1 (5 bases). Trimming shortened V by 3 bases and J by 7 bases, and 25 bases separated the two germline ends. Germline V gives CDR1 SQVTM, CDR2 ANQGSEA. The CDR3 extends over 17 amino acids. The CDR3: CSVDWESRVVGENEQFF. Written as DNA, the CDR3 is TGCAGCGTTGATTGGGAAAGCCGGGTCGTAGGGGAAAATGAGCAGTTCTTC.

The V call is TRBV5-1, the J call TRBJ1-5; D might be TRBD1 (5 bases). V lost 2 bases and J 0 bases, leaving 9 bases between the germline ends. This CDR3 is 15 amino acids long. The germline CDR1 and CDR2 sequences are SGHRS and YFSETQ. This chain's CDR3 is CASSLGGDSNQPQHF. In nucleotides, the CDR3 is TGCGCCAGCAGCTTAGGAGGGGATAGCAATCAGCCCCAGCATTTT.